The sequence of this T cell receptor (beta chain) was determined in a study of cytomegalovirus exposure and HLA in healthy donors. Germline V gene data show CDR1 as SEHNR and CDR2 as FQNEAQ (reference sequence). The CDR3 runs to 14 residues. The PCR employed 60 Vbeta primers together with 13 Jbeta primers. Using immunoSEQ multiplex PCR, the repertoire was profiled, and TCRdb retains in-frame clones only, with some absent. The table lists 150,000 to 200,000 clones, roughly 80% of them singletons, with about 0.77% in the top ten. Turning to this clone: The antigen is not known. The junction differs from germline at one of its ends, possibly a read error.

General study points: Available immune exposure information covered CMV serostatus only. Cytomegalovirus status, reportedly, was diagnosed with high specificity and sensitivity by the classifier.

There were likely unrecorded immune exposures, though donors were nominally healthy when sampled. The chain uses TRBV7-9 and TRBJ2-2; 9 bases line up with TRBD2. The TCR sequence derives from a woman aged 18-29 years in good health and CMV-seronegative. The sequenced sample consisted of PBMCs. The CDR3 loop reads CASSLAGSTGELFF. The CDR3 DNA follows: TGTGCCAGCAGCCTAGCGGGGAGCACCGGGGAGCTGTTTTTT.